This TCR beta chain was identified in a study of blood T cell repertoires in COVID-19. The table came from immunoSEQ multiplex PCR; TCRdb's copy has only in-frame clones and leaves some out. The sample holds about 210,000 clones, 80% to 90% seen once. CDR3 length: 20 amino acids. V usage is TRBV21-1 and J usage is TRBJ2-1; the table's D call TRBD2 went unverified against the DNA. TRBV21-1 counts as a pseudogene. This receptor was obtained from a man in his forties or fifties with acute or convalescent COVID-19. Sample: peripheral blood. CDR3 amino acids: CASSQRGGRSKNFSYNEQFF. CDR3 coding DNA: TGTGCCAGCAGCCAACGGGGTGGCAGGTCTAAAAATTTCTCCTACAATGAGCAGTTCTTC.